The 23 T cell receptor beta chains below come from one sample, sequenced in a study of blood T cell repertoires in COVID-19. The method was immunoSEQ multiplex PCR; TCRdb's version includes in-frame clones alone and lacks a portion of them. Among approximately 160,000 clones listed, 80% to 85% were seen once. The sequenced sample was peripheral blood. All receptors derive from a woman in her sixties with acute or convalescent COVID-19.

The V call is TRBV6-5, the J call TRBJ2-7; no firm D call. CDR3 length: 14 residues. In germline, CDR1 is MNHEY, CDR2 SVGAGI. V was shortened by 0 bases and J by 2 bases, with 8 bases between the two germline ends. CDR3: CASSYSNRAYEQYF. DNA for the CDR3: TGTGCCAGCAGTTACTCGAATCGGGCCTACGAGCAGTACTTC.

The chain combines TRBV27 with TRBJ1-1; TRBD1 agrees at 12 bases. J lost 5 bases, V lost 8 bases, and 6 bases had no gene match. The germline gives CDR1 MNHEY, CDR2 SMNVEV (reference sequence). The CDR3 covers 14 residues. The CDR3 loop reads CASGGQGAGTEAFF. The CDR3 DNA is TGTGCCAGCGGGGGACAGGGGGCGGGGACTGAAGCTTTCTTT.

The chain couples TRBV10-2 to TRBJ2-1; TRBD1 matches 9 bases. The CDR3 consists of 18 residues. V was clipped by 7 bases and J by 2 bases; unmatched bases: 15. From germline, CDR1 is WSHSY and CDR2 SAAADI. CDR3 in amino acids: CASKRDRDHIGAYNEQFF. For the CDR3, the DNA is TGCGCCAGCAAACGGGACAGGGATCATATAGGGGCCTACAATGAGCAGTTCTTC.

This clone was detected only once. The chain carries TRBV6-1 and TRBJ1-1; a possible D gene is TRBD1 (6 bases). The V gene's germline CDR1 is MNHNS and CDR2 SASEGT. This CDR3 comprises 17 residues. Deletions cut 1 base from V and 2 bases from J, with 17 bases between. The CDR3 is CASSEVRDMGLNTEAFF. As DNA, the CDR3 is TGTGCCAGCAGTGAAGTCAGGGACATGGGGCTTAACACTGAAGCTTTCTTT.

The chain uses TRBV5-4 and TRBJ1-1; a weak D match, TRBD1 (5 bases). This CDR3 spans 14 amino acids. The germline CDR1 and CDR2 sequences are SGHNT and YYREEE (reference sequence). The germline V and J ends were trimmed by 5 bases and 12 bases, with 23 bases remaining between them. CDR3 amino acids: CASSSPGDAAPPFF. CDR3 sequence (DNA): TGTGCCAGCAGTTCCCCGGGGGACGCCGCGCCCCCTTTCTTT.

The gene calls are TRBV27 and TRBJ1-2, with 7 bases matching TRBD1. V shed 8 bases, J shed 0 bases, and the junction held 9 bases outside the gene matches. The germline CDR1 and CDR2 sequences are MNHEY and SMNVEV (reference sequence). The CDR3 runs 15 residues. The CDR3, as DNA: TGTGCCAGCGGGGACAGCCTTATTTCTAACTATGGCTACACCTTC. This sequence encodes CASGDSLISNYGYTF.

The genes are TRBV19 and TRBJ1-5; perhaps TRBD1 as D (5 bases). CDR1 and CDR2 (germline): LNHDA, SQIVND (reference sequence). The CDR3 spans 15 residues. Between the trimmed V and J ends, which lost 2 bases and 4 bases, there was a span of 12 bases. The CDR3 sequence is CASSITGVRNQPQHF. The CDR3 nucleotides read TGTGCCAGTAGTATAACGGGGGTCCGAAATCAGCCCCAGCATTTT.

J is TRBJ2-5 and V is TRBV5-4; 8 nucleotides agree with TRBD1. This CDR3 comprises 15 residues. In germline, CDR1 is SGHNT, CDR2 YYREEE (reference sequence). V was clipped by 4 bases and J by 4 bases; unmatched bases: 9. Here the CDR3 DNA reads TGTGCCAGCAGCACCGGACAGGGATTAGGAGAGACCCAGTACTTC. Protein: CASSTGQGLGETQYF.

V and J are TRBV25-1 and TRBJ2-7; 7 bases align to TRBD2. The germline V gene encodes CDR1 MGHDK and CDR2 SYGVNS. The ends lost 2 bases at V and 5 bases at J; junction bases unmatched: 9. This CDR3 contains 15 residues. The chain's CDR3 is CASSERRREVHEQYF. In DNA, the CDR3 is TGTGCCAGCAGTGAAAGGAGACGGGAGGTCCACGAGCAGTACTTC.

This clone has only one observation. The V and J genes are TRBV19 and TRBJ1-1; D not certain. The V and J ends lost 8 bases and 5 bases respectively, with 12 bases between them. CDR1 LNHDA and CDR2 SQIVND come from the germline V gene (reference sequence). This CDR3 spans 12 amino acids. The CDR3 spells CASGPFLTEAFF. Written as DNA, the CDR3 is TGTGCCAGTGGGCCCTTCTTGACTGAAGCTTTCTTT.

The chain couples TRBV5-4 to TRBJ1-1, with 9 bases fitting TRBD1. Germline CDR1 SGHNT, CDR2 YYREEE (reference sequence). The CDR3 is 14 amino acids. The V gene end was trimmed by 4 bases and the J gene end by 3 bases; junction bases not matched to a gene: 4. This chain's CDR3 is CASSNRGRDTEAFF. The CDR3 nucleotides are TGTGCCAGCAGCAACAGGGGGCGCGACACTGAAGCTTTCTTT.

This clone was observed a few times. V is TRBV30 and J is TRBJ1-2, with a possible D match to TRBD1 (6 bases). Germline V gene sequence: CDR1 GTSNPN, CDR2 SVGIG (reference sequence). This CDR3 has 13 residues. Trimming removed 3 bases from V and 3 bases from J, with 11 bases in between. The CDR3 region is CAWRTDSYYGYTF. The CDR3 nucleotides are TGTGCCTGGAGGACGGACAGCTACTATGGCTACACCTTC.

This sequence joins TRBV7-9 and TRBJ2-7; D is possibly TRBD1 (5 bases). The CDR3 runs to 15 residues. The germline V gene encodes CDR1 SEHNR and CDR2 FQNEAQ (reference sequence). The ends were cut back, 7 bases at V and 1 base at J, with 17 bases in the middle. As DNA, the CDR3 is TGTGCCAGCACCCCTAGGCAGGGTTTATCCTACGAGCAGTACTTC. Its translation is CASTPRQGLSYEQYF.

The CDR3 coding sequence is TGTGCCAGCAGCCTCGACAGAGGCTCTGGAAACACCATATATTTT. Residues: CASSLDRGSGNTIYF. V gene TRBV3-1 (or the pseudogene TRBV3-2) combines with J gene TRBJ1-3, with D perhaps TRBD1 (5 bases). The CDR3 extends over 15 amino acids. The V end was cut by 4 bases, the J end by 0 bases, with 10 bases between. From germline, CDR1 is LGHDT and CDR2 YNNKEL (reference sequence).

The chain carries TRBV6-5 and TRBJ2-2; 8 bases map to TRBD1. The CDR3 sequence is 15 residues long. The germline gives CDR1 MNHEY, CDR2 SVGAGI. After removal of 6 bases from V and 4 bases from J, the junction contained 7 bases not matched to a gene. Here the CDR3 DNA reads TGTGCCAGCAGCGCAGGGGGCGCGAGCACCGGGGAGCTGTTTTTT. Amino acid sequence: CASSAGGASTGELFF.

The gene calls are TRBV5-1 and TRBJ1-6, with 8 bases identical to TRBD1. The CDR3 is 16 residues long. J gave up 0 bases and V 5 bases, and 4 bases lay outside the gene matches. Germline-derived CDR1 and CDR2 are SGHRS and YFSETQ. The CDR3 bases are TGCGCCAGCAGGACAGGGGCGAACTCCTATAATTCACCCCTCCACTTT. Encoded protein: CASRTGANSYNSPLHF.

The chain has TRBV19 and TRBJ2-7; 10 bases fit TRBD1. There are 14 residues in the CDR3. From germline, CDR1 is LNHDA and CDR2 SQIVND (reference sequence). J gave up 4 bases and V 6 bases, and 6 bases lay outside the gene matches. CDR3: CASRDRGARYEQYF. In nucleotides, the CDR3 is TGTGCCAGTAGGGACAGGGGGGCTAGATACGAGCAGTACTTC.

The rearrangement uses TRBV29-1 and TRBJ2-1; 10 nucleotides line up with TRBD2. The CDR3 consists of 17 residues. The germline V gene encodes CDR1 SQVTM and CDR2 ANQGSEA. V was pared by 4 bases and J by 4 bases, with 13 bases of the junction left unmatched. The CDR3 nucleotides read TGCAGCGTTGCAAGGGGCTCTAGCGGGGGCCTGTACAATGAGCAGTTCTTC. Translating it yields CSVARGSSGGLYNEQFF.

In this sample, this clone turned up a few times. The chain links TRBV6-5 to TRBJ2-7, with 10 bases lining up with TRBD2. This CDR3 has 15 residues. V lost 0 bases and J lost 4; bases outside the gene matches: 3. CDR1 is MNHEY, CDR2 SVGAGI, per germline. The CDR3 region has the DNA TGTGCCAGCAGTTACTCGCTAGCGGGGGTTTACGAGCAGTACTTC. Translating gives CASSYSLAGVYEQYF.

The chain employs TRBV19 and TRBJ1-5; 11 bases agree with TRBD1. Germline V gene sequence: CDR1 LNHDA, CDR2 SQIVND (reference sequence). The CDR3 sequence is 16 residues long. Losses at the gene ends were 0 bases for V and 7 bases for J; bases not matched to a gene: 5. The chain's CDR3 is CASSIEGQGALQPQHF. The DNA of the CDR3 is TGTGCCAGTAGTATAGAAGGACAGGGGGCATTACAGCCCCAGCATTTT.

This clone has just one count. V and J are TRBV9 and TRBJ1-3, with TRBD1 as a possible D gene (5 bases). Germline CDR1 is SGDLS and CDR2 is YYNGEE. The CDR3 loop spans 18 amino acids. Trimming stripped 0 bases from V and 2 bases from J, with 18 bases between. This CDR3 is CASSVGGMGTSAGNTIYF. DNA for the CDR3: TGTGCCAGCAGCGTAGGAGGTATGGGGACTTCGGCTGGAAACACCATATATTTT.

The chain recombines TRBV30 with TRBJ2-7; possibly TRBD2 for D (5 bases). The CDR3 extends over 12 amino acids. Germline CDR1 reads GTSNPN; CDR2 reads SVGIG (reference sequence). With 3 bases removed from V and 4 bases from J, the gap between germline ends came to 10 bases. CDR3 protein: CAWSPGVYEQYF. In nucleotides, the CDR3 is TGTGCCTGGAGCCCCGGGGTTTACGAGCAGTACTTC. Complete variable domain (other parts from reference TRBV30 and TRBJ2-7): SQTIHQWPATLVQPVGSPLSLECTVEGTSNPNLYWYRQAAGRGLQLLFYSVGIGQISSEVPQNLSASRPQDRQFILSSKKLLLSDSGFYLCAWSPGVYEQYFGPGTRLTVT.

This rearrangement joins TRBV5-4 to TRBJ1-6; TRBD1 might be the D (5 bases). Germline V gene lookup returns CDR1 SGHNT and CDR2 YYREEE (reference sequence). Trimming pared 4 bases from V and 1 base from J, leaving 15 bases between. The CDR3 runs 17 residues. The CDR3 sequence is CASSPGGRESYNSPLHF. As DNA, the CDR3 is TGTGCCAGCAGCCCGGGGGGGAGGGAATCCTATAATTCACCCCTCCACTTT.